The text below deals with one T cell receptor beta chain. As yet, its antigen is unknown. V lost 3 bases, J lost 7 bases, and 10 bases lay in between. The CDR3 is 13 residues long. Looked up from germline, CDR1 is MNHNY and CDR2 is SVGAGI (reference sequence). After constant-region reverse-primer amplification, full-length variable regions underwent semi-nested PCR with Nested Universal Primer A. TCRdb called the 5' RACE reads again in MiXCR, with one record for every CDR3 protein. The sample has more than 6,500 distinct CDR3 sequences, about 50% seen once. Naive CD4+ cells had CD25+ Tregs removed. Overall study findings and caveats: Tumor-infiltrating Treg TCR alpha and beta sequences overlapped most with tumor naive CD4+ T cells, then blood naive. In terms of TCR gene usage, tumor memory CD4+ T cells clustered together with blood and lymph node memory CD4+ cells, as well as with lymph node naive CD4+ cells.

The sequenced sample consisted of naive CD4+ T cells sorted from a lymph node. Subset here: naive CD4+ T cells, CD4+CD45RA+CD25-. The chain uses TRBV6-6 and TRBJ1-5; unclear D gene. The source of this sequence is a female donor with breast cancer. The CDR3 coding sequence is TGTGCCAGCAGTTATGAGTTTGAGCAGCCCCAGCATTTT. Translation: CASSYEFEQPQHF.